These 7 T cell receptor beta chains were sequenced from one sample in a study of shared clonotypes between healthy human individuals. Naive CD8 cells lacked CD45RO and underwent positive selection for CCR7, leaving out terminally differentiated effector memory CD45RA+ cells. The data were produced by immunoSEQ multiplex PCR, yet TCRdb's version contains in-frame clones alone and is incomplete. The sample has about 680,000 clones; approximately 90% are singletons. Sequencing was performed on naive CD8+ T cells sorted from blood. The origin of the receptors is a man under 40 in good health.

This chain's CDR3 is CASSLETSGGIGEQFF. The CDR3 coding sequence is TGTGCCAGCAGCTTAGAAACTAGCGGGGGTATCGGGGAGCAGTTCTTC. The chain links TRBV11-2 to TRBJ2-1, with 11 bases fitting TRBD2. The length of the CDR3 is 16 residues. V gave up 0 bases and J gave up 10 bases; unmatched junction bases: 8. Germline CDR1 reads SGHAT; CDR2 reads FQNNGV.

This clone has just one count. The CDR3 nucleotides read TGTGCCAGCAGTGTATCTGAAGCTTTCTTT. It encodes CASSVSEAFF. The V and J genes are TRBV2 and TRBJ1-1, with no clear D. The CDR3 runs to 10 residues. The germline V and J ends were trimmed by 4 bases and 6 bases, with 3 bases remaining between them. Germline lookup yields CDR1 SNHLY and CDR2 FYNNEI.

CDR3 sequence (DNA): TGTGCCAGCAGCTTAGGGTCGAACACCGGGGAGCTGTTTTTT. Encoded protein: CASSLGSNTGELFF. This sequence joins TRBV5-5 and TRBJ2-2; D not certain. In germline, CDR1 is SGHKS, CDR2 YYEKEE (reference sequence). The germline V and J ends were trimmed by 2 bases and 0 bases, with 5 bases remaining between them. The CDR3 has 14 residues.

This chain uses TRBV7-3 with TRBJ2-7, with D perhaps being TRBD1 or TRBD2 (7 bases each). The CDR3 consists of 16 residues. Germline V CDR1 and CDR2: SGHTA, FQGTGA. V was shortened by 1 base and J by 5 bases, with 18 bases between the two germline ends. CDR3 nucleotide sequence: TGTGCCAGCAGCTTAATCGGCGGGAGTACAGGGGACGAGCAGTACTTC. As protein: CASSLIGGSTGDEQYF.

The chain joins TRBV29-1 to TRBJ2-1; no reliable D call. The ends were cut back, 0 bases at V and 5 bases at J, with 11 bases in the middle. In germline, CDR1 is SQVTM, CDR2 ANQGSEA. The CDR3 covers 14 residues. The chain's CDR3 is CSVEDQRIHNEQFF. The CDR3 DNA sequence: TGCAGCGTTGAAGATCAAAGGATTCACAATGAGCAGTTCTTC.

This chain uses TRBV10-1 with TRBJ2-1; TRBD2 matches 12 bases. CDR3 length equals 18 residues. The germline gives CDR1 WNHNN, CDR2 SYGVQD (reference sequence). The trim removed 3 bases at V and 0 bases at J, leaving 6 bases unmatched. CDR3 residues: CASSDGTSGPSSYNEQFF. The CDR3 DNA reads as TGCGCCAGCAGTGACGGGACTAGCGGGCCTAGCTCCTACAATGAGCAGTTCTTC.

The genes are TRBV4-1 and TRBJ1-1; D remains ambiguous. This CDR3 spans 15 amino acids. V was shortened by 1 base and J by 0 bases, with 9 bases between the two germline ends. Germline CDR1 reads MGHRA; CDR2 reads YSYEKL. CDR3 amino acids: CASSQGHTLNTEAFF. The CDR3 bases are TGCGCCAGCAGCCAAGGCCACACTCTGAACACTGAAGCTTTCTTT.